A single sample is the source of the 6 T cell receptor beta chains below, sequenced in a study of vaccination and CD4 T cells after COVID-19. As to treatment: approximately nine-day PBMC culture with coronavirus spike peptide pools or control peptides (ViraFEST assay). The collection of CD4+ T cells from the unexposed donor took place before the COVID-19 pandemic (2011-2018). Their specific antigens are unknown. The Oncomine TCR Beta short-read assay was applied to DNA of cultured CD4+ T cells. Using the QIAamp micro DNA kit, genomic DNA was extracted from the CD4+ T cells that had been cultured. TCRdb ran MiXCR on the PCR reads and lists one entry per CDR3 protein. The data contain fewer than 9,500 distinct CDR3 sequences, 30% to 35% of them seen just once; the ten biggest clones take up roughly a fifth. Source material: CD4+ T cells from blood, cultured in vitro. These receptors all come from a human donor in good health.

CDR3 amino acids: CASSAPGQASTDTQYF. The CDR3 DNA sequence: TGTGCCAGCAGCGCCCCCGGCCAGGCTAGCACAGATACGCAGTATTTT. This chain connects TRBV7-3 to TRBJ2-3, with D unclear. This CDR3 region has 16 residues. V gave up 5 bases and J gave up 0 bases, with 15 bases separating them. Germline CDR1 SGHTA, CDR2 FQGTGA.

This rearrangement joins TRBV20-1 to TRBJ1-5; the D is unclear. Per germline, CDR1 DFQATT and CDR2 SNEGSKA (reference sequence). The CDR3 has 17 residues. V was clipped by 0 bases and J by 2 bases, with 17 bases between them. CDR3 nucleotide sequence: TGCAGTGCTAGAGATCGTGAGCACGCGTTGGGCAATCAGCCCCAGCATTTT. This gives the protein CSARDREHALGNQPQHF.

This clonotype appeared a few times. The genes are TRBV28 and TRBJ1-6; no clear D gene. V lost 2 bases and J lost 8, with 7 bases in between. The CDR3 runs to 13 residues. Germline V lookup: CDR1 MDHEN, CDR2 SYDVKM. This chain's CDR3 is CASSLSSYSPLHF. The DNA of the CDR3 is TGTGCCAGCAGTTTAAGTAGCTATTCACCCCTCCACTTT. Looking up the rest from reference TRBV28 and TRBJ1-6 gives the full variable domain: DVKVTQSSRYLVKRTGEKVFLECVQDMDHENMFWYRQDPGLGLRLIYFSYDVKMKEKGDIPEGYSVSREKKERFSLILESASTNQTSMYLCASSLSSYSPLHFGNGTRLTVT.

In this sample, this clonotype turned up a few times. The V gene is TRBV20-1, the J gene TRBJ2-3, with TRBD2 matching over 8 bases. The CDR3 sequence is 15 residues long. Losses at the gene ends were 3 bases for V and 0 bases for J; bases not matched to a gene: 5. Germline values: CDR1 DFQATT, CDR2 SNEGSKA (reference sequence). The CDR3 DNA is TGCAGTGCTAGTGGACTAGCCTCGAGCACAGATACGCAGTATTTT. It translates to CSASGLASSTDTQYF.

This clonotype was seen more than once but under ten times. The genes are TRBV6-5 and TRBJ2-7, with 7 positions matching TRBD1. The CDR3 consists of 14 residues. Germline CDR1 and CDR2: MNHEY and SVGAGI. J was trimmed by 0 bases and V by 6 bases; bases with no gene match: 5. CDR3 nucleotide sequence: TGTGCCAGCAGATACCGGGACAGCTCCTACGAGCAGTACTTC. Residues: CASRYRDSSYEQYF.

V and J are TRBV2 and TRBJ1-2; no firm D call. CDR1 SNHLY and CDR2 FYNNEI come from the germline V gene. The germline V and J ends were trimmed by 4 bases and 12 bases, with 21 bases remaining between them. The CDR3 spans 14 residues. CDR3 in DNA: TGTGCCAGCAGTGCCATCCGGGATGCCGCCCGTCACACCTTC. Translating it yields CASSAIRDAARHTF.